A single sample gave rise to the 30 T cell receptor beta chains below, sequenced in a study of T cells in Graves' hyperthyroidism and ophthalmopathy. Amplification of TCR beta CDR3 regions was performed using RNA transcripts as template. With the HTBI primer set, the TCR CDR3 went through a first round of RT-PCR. TCRdb ran MiXCR on the multiplex PCR reads and lists one entry per CDR3 protein. The sample lists roughly 400,000 distinct CDR3 sequences; 15% to 18% were seen once. Sequenced input: blood. The receptors here all came from a woman aged 18-29 years with Graves' hyperthyroidism that later progressed to Graves' ophthalmopathy.

The table lists this clonotype with many counts. V is TRBV7-6 and J is TRBJ2-3; 7 bases fit TRBD1. J lost 4 bases, V lost 2 bases, and 3 bases had no gene match. The CDR3 sequence is 14 residues long. The germline V gene encodes CDR1 SGHVS and CDR2 FNYEAQ. The CDR3 reads CASSLQGVADTQYF. DNA for the CDR3: TGTGCCAGCAGCTTACAGGGGGTGGCAGATACGCAGTATTTT.

With respect to this clonotype: A much bigger clone sits one base away, suggesting this may be a read error. The chain is built from TRBV20-1 and TRBJ2-1; TRBD2 aligns across 10 bases. Judging by the DNA end, TRBJ2-7 fits better; the J call may be wrong. Germline values: CDR1 DFQATT, CDR2 SNEGSKA (reference sequence). This CDR3 has 15 residues. The CDR3 coding sequence is TGCAGTGCTAGCCTCTCGGGACTAGCGCACAATGAGCAGTACTTC. Translated, it gives CSASLSGLAHNEQYF.

Ten or more counts support this clonotype. V and J are TRBV28 and TRBJ1-2; 7 nucleotides match TRBD1. Trimming removed 7 bases from V and 1 base from J; junction bases left unmatched: 12. This CDR3 is 16 amino acids long. Germline V lookup: CDR1 MDHEN, CDR2 SYDVKM. The CDR3 DNA reads as TGTGCCAGCATCCTAAGAGGGACAGCCCATAACTATGGCTACACCTTC. Translating gives CASILRGTAHNYGYTF.

This clonotype was seen many times. The rearrangement joins TRBV27 to TRBJ1-2; 7 bases align to TRBD1. The V segment lost 5 bases and the J segment 7 bases; nucleotides outside the gene matches: 10. The germline CDR1 and CDR2 sequences are MNHEY and SMNVEV (reference sequence). This CDR3 has 14 residues. The CDR3 sequence: CASSKGAPPIGYTF. CDR3 DNA sequence: TGTGCCAGCAGTAAGGGGGCCCCGCCTATTGGCTACACCTTC.

This rearrangement joins TRBV6-2 or TRBV6-3 to TRBJ2-3; no definite D call. Germline loops: CDR1 MNHEY, CDR2 SVGEGT. Trimming took 2 bases from V and 0 from J, leaving 15 bases between them. The CDR3 contains 17 residues. CDR3 bases: TGTGCCAGCAGTTACCGGCGTGGCGGCTCTAGCACAGATACGCAGTATTTT. Encoded protein: CASSYRRGGSSTDTQYF.

This clonotype has at least ten counts. The rearrangement joins TRBV6-1 to TRBJ2-7; 9 positions agree with TRBD1. Germline loops: CDR1 MNHNS, CDR2 SASEGT. J lost 0 bases, V lost 6 bases, and 6 bases had no gene match. This CDR3 region has 15 residues. This chain's CDR3 is CASRYGQGSSYEQYF. CDR3 DNA: TGTGCCAGCAGATATGGACAGGGGAGCTCCTACGAGCAGTACTTC.

There are many counts of this clonotype. This chain connects TRBV4-2 to TRBJ2-1; 7 bases align to TRBD2. Germline CDR1 LGHNA, CDR2 YNFKEQ. CDR3 size: 17 residues. J lost 4 bases, V lost 0 bases, and 9 bases had no gene match. CDR3 DNA: TGTGCCAGCAGCCAAGATTGGGTGGGAGGGTGGTACAATGAGCAGTTCTTC. It translates to CASSQDWVGGWYNEQFF.

Ten or more counts support this clonotype. The J gene is TRBJ1-4, the V gene TRBV27, with D unresolved. CDR1 is MNHEY, CDR2 SMNVEV, per germline (reference sequence). V gave up 2 bases and J gave up 3 bases, with 7 bases separating them. This CDR3 has 14 amino acids. The CDR3 sequence is CASSLRTPNEKLFF. The DNA of the CDR3 is TGTGCCAGCAGTTTAAGGACCCCTAATGAAAAACTGTTTTTT.

This chain links TRBV4-2 with TRBJ2-2; TRBD2 matches 7 bases. Germline CDR1 LGHNA, CDR2 YNFKEQ. The length of the CDR3 is 15 residues. The V segment lost 1 base and the J segment 9 bases; nucleotides outside the gene matches: 8. This chain's CDR3 is CASSQVWRERRELFF. In DNA form, the CDR3 reads TGTGCCAGCAGCCAAGTCTGGCGGGAGAGGAGGGAGCTGTTTTTT.

This clonotype was detected ten times or more. The chain joins TRBV5-1 to TRBJ2-4; D uncertain. V was shortened by 0 bases and J by 1 base, with 20 bases between the two germline ends. The CDR3 spans 19 residues. Germline V lookup: CDR1 SGHRS, CDR2 YFSETQ. This CDR3 reads CASSLALEPVGSAKNIQYF. CDR3 DNA: TGCGCCAGCAGCTTGGCCTTGGAACCGGTCGGCTCTGCCAAAAACATTCAGTACTTC.

This clonotype was seen repeatedly, ten times or more. The chain combines TRBV7-2 with TRBJ1-2; 11 bases map to TRBD1. The CDR3 sequence is 15 residues long. Germline V CDR1 and CDR2: SGHTA, FQGNSA. Trimming at V came to 5 bases and at J to 4 bases, leaving 6 bases not matched to a gene. CDR3 loop: CASSRGTGGTYGYTF. The CDR3 nucleotides are TGTGCCAGCAGCCGAGGGACAGGGGGTACCTATGGCTACACCTTC.

The chain has TRBV7-2 and TRBJ2-7; tentatively, D is TRBD2 (5 bases). V dropped 1 base and J dropped 3 bases, with 13 bases sitting between them. The CDR3 consists of 15 residues. Looked up from germline, CDR1 is SGHTA and CDR2 is FQGNSA. CDR3 residues: CASSLVNQRSYEQYF. CDR3 nucleotide sequence: TGTGCCAGCAGCTTAGTAAACCAGCGGAGCTACGAGCAGTACTTC.

The table lists this clonotype with a few counts. This rearrangement joins TRBV24-1 to TRBJ2-3, with 7 bases identical to TRBD1. This CDR3 region has 15 residues. Germline CDR1 KGHDR, CDR2 SFDVKD. Unmatched junction bases numbered 4, after V lost 4 bases and J lost 1 base. The CDR3 DNA is TGTGCCACCAGTGAGGAAGACAGGGGCACAGATACGCAGTATTTT. Translated: CATSEEDRGTDTQYF.

This clonotype showed up just a few times. The rearrangement uses TRBV20-1 and TRBJ1-1, with a possible D match to TRBD1 (6 bases). V was pared by 2 bases and J by 12 bases, with 19 bases between. The length of the CDR3 is 13 residues. CDR1 and CDR2 (germline): DFQATT, SNEGSKA (reference sequence). CDR3 protein: CSARSPWTEPPFF. The CDR3 coding sequence is TGCAGTGCTAGATCTCCCTGGACAGAACCTCCTTTCTTT.

The chain has TRBV6-1 and TRBJ1-1; a weak D match, TRBD1 (5 bases). V shed 6 bases and J shed 1 base, with 15 bases lying between them. The CDR3 totals 15 residues. From germline, CDR1 is MNHNS and CDR2 SASEGT. In DNA, the CDR3 is TGTGCCAGCAGGACAGAGATGGGGGGGAACACTGAAGCTTTCTTT. It is translated as CASRTEMGGNTEAFF.

This clonotype has only a few counts. The rearrangement uses TRBV5-5 and TRBJ2-4; TRBD1 matches 7 bases. The germline CDR1 and CDR2 sequences are SGHKS and YYEKEE (reference sequence). V trimming: 2 bases; J trimming: 0 bases; junction bases outside the gene matches: 11. The CDR3 spans 18 residues. The CDR3 nucleotides are TGTGCCAGCAGCTTATGGTGGACAGGAGATTTAGCCAAAAACATTCAGTACTTC. Residues: CASSLWWTGDLAKNIQYF.

This clonotype was recorded a few times. The rearrangement uses TRBV7-9 and TRBJ1-6; TRBD1 matches at 12 bases. This CDR3 has 17 amino acids. Looked up from germline, CDR1 is SEHNR and CDR2 is FQNEAQ (reference sequence). V was clipped by 3 bases and J by 3 bases; unmatched bases: 3. CDR3: CASSFGTGGGYNSPLHF. DNA of the CDR3: TGTGCCAGCAGCTTTGGGACAGGGGGCGGCTATAATTCACCCCTCCACTTT.

This clonotype was seen more than once but under ten times. The chain uses TRBV15 and TRBJ2-3; a weak D match, TRBD2 (5 bases). The CDR3 loop spans 15 amino acids. Germline values: CDR1 LNHNV, CDR2 YYDKDF (reference sequence). Trimming cost V 3 bases and J 0 bases, with 10 bases left between them. The CDR3 is CATSSPQRSTDTQYF. As DNA, the CDR3 is TGTGCCACCAGCAGCCCCCAGCGGAGCACAGATACGCAGTATTTT.

This clonotype was picked up a small number of times. The chain employs TRBV7-9 and TRBJ1-1; D is ambiguous. Germline assignment: CDR1 SEHNR and CDR2 FQNEAQ (reference sequence). Trimming left V 10 bases short and J 0 bases short, with 15 bases between. This CDR3 spans 14 amino acids. The CDR3 region has the DNA TGTGCCACCACCACTAAGCAGCTGAACACTGAAGCTTTCTTT. The encoded protein is CATTTKQLNTEAFF.

This clonotype was detected many times. The chain couples TRBV20-1 to TRBJ2-1, with 11 bases matching TRBD2. CDR3 length equals 16 residues. Germline assignment: CDR1 DFQATT and CDR2 SNEGSKA (reference sequence). V shed 6 bases and J 5 bases; nucleotides not matched to a gene: 12. For the CDR3, the DNA is TGCAGTGCCCCCTGGGGGGGACTAGCGGAGGACAATGAGCAGTTCTTC. Translated, it gives CSAPWGGLAEDNEQFF.

The sample holds many counts of this clonotype. The CDR3 loop reads CASSWINEQFF. The CDR3 nucleotides read TGTGCCAGCAGTTGGATAAATGAGCAGTTCTTC. The chain joins TRBV6-2 or TRBV6-3 to TRBJ2-1; D call uncertain. The germline gives CDR1 MNHEY, CDR2 SVGEGT. Between the trimmed V and J ends, which lost 4 bases and 7 bases, there was a span of 5 bases. This CDR3 contains 11 residues.

This clonotype showed up many times. The chain combines TRBV30 with TRBJ2-7; 8 nucleotides match TRBD2. The V gene's germline CDR1 is GTSNPN and CDR2 SVGIG (reference sequence). V shed 0 bases, J shed 8 bases, and the junction held 9 bases outside the gene matches. The CDR3 loop spans 14 amino acids. This CDR3 reads CAWSVEVLAVQQYF. Written as DNA, the CDR3 is TGTGCCTGGAGTGTTGAAGTACTAGCGGTTCAGCAGTACTTC.

This clonotype was recorded many times. The J gene is TRBJ1-1, the V gene TRBV7-2, with D hard to call. The germline V gene has CDR1 SGHTA and CDR2 FQGNSA. Trimming stripped 4 bases from V and 4 bases from J, with 13 bases between. CDR3 length: 14 residues. CDR3 region: CASSSRWGGTEAFF. The CDR3 region has the DNA TGTGCCAGCAGCTCCCGCTGGGGTGGCACTGAAGCTTTCTTT.

As concerns this clonotype: One junction end disagrees with the germline gene, perhaps due to a read error. The gene calls are TRBV12-3 or TRBV12-4 and TRBJ2-7; tentatively, D is TRBD1 or TRBD2 (6 bases each). The CDR3 loop spans 14 amino acids. The CDR3, as DNA: TGTGCCAGCAGGGGGCGGGACACTCCTTACGAGCGGTACTTC. Its translation: CASRGRDTPYERYF.

At least ten counts were recorded for this clonotype. This sequence joins TRBV2 and TRBJ2-3; 11 bases are shared with TRBD2. The V gene's germline CDR1 is SNHLY and CDR2 FYNNEI. The CDR3 contains 15 residues. J gave up 5 bases and V 1 base, and 2 bases lay outside the gene matches. The CDR3: CASSEGGTSGDTQYF. The DNA of the CDR3 is TGTGCCAGCAGTGAAGGCGGGACTAGCGGAGATACGCAGTATTTT.

This clonotype was counted many times. The chain joins TRBV20-1 to TRBJ1-1, with TRBD1 as a possible D gene (5 bases). Germline V gene lookup returns CDR1 DFQATT and CDR2 SNEGSKA (reference sequence). The CDR3 is made up of 13 amino acids. The CDR3 is CSARGVWNTEAFF. As DNA, the CDR3 is TGCAGCGCGCGAGGGGTATGGAACACTGAAGCTTTCTTT.

This clonotype was detected once. The J gene is TRBJ2-2, the V gene TRBV9, with 8 bases that match TRBD2. Per germline, CDR1 SGDLS and CDR2 YYNGEE. The CDR3 has 16 residues. Germline trimming cut 4 bases from V and 5 bases from J; bases unmatched to any gene: 10. CDR3 amino acids: CASSRSGKGGTGELFF. The CDR3 DNA reads as TGTGCCAGCAGCCGTAGCGGGAAAGGGGGGACCGGGGAGCTGTTTTTT.

At least ten counts were recorded for this clonotype. The chain is built from TRBV3-1 and TRBJ2-1, with D perhaps TRBD2 (5 bases). V dropped 1 base and J dropped 0 bases, with 13 bases sitting between them. In germline, CDR1 is LGHDT, CDR2 YNNKEL (reference sequence). The CDR3 is made up of 17 amino acids. The DNA of the CDR3 is TGTGCCAGCAGCCAAGTATCTAGCAGTAGCTCCTACAATGAGCAGTTCTTC. Its protein is CASSQVSSSSSYNEQFF.

The chain has TRBV5-6 and TRBJ2-5; D remains ambiguous. Deletions cut 0 bases from V and 3 bases from J, with 6 bases between. The germline V gene has CDR1 SGHDT and CDR2 YYEEEE. The CDR3 is 13 residues long. The CDR3 DNA reads as TGTGCCAGCAGCTTGGCGGCAAAAGAGACCCAGTACTTC. It codes for CASSLAAKETQYF.

This clonotype has a handful of counts. The CDR3 sequence: CASRNRGGANVLTF. The CDR3 DNA sequence: TGTGCCAGCAGGAACAGGGGAGGGGCCAACGTCCTGACTTTC. This chain links TRBV6-1 with TRBJ2-6; the match to TRBD1 covers 7 bases. The CDR3 has 14 amino acids. V was pared by 6 bases and J by 4 bases, with 3 bases of the junction left unmatched. Germline values: CDR1 MNHNS, CDR2 SASEGT.